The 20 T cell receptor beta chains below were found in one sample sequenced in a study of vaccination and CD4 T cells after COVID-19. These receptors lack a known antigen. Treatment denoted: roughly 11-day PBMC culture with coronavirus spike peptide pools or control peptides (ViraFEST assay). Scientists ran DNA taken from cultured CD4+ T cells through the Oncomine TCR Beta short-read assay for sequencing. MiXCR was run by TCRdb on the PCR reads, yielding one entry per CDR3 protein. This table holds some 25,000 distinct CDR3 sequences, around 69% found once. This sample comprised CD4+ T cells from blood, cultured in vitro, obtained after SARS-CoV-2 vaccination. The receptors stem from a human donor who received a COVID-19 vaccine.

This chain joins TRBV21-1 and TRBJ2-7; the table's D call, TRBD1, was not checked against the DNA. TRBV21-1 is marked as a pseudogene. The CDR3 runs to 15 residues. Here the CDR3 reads CASSYGGTSEYEQYF. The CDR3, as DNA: TGTGCCAGCAGTTACGGGGGGACATCGGAGTACGAGCAGTACTTC.

The CDR3 DNA is TGTGCCATCAGTTCACAGGGACCAAACTATGGCTACACCTTC. Its translation: CAISSQGPNYGYTF. The V call is TRBV10-3, the J call TRBJ1-2; maybe TRBD1 (6 bases). V lost 5 bases and J lost 2, with 12 bases in between. CDR3 size: 14 residues. In germline, CDR1 is ENHRY, CDR2 SYGVKD.

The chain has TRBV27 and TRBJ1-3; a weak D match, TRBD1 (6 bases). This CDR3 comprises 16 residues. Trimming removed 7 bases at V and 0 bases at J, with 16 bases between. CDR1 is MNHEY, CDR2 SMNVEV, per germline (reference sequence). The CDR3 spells CASTRGHPSSGNTIYF. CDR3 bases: TGTGCCAGCACCCGGGGGCATCCGAGCTCTGGAAACACCATATATTTT.

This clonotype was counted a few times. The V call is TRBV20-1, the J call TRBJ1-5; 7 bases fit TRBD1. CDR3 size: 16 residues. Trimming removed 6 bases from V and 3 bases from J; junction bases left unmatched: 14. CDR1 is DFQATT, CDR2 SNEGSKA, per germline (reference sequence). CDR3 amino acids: CSAPVQAQGSNQPQHF. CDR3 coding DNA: TGCAGTGCCCCGGTGCAGGCACAGGGGTCCAATCAGCCCCAGCATTTT.

This CDR3 reads CASSWGLGLQNTEAFF. In DNA form, the CDR3 reads TGCGCCAGCAGCTGGGGATTAGGACTGCAGAACACTGAAGCTTTCTTT. The genes are TRBV5-1 and TRBJ1-1; D gene uncertain. The CDR3 is 16 residues long. Germline CDR1 reads SGHRS; CDR2 reads YFSETQ. The ends were cut back, 3 bases at V and 1 base at J, with 16 bases in the middle.

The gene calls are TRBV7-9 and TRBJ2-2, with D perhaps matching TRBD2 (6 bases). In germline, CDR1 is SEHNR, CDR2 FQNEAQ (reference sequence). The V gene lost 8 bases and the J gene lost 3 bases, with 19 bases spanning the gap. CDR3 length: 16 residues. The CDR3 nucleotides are TGTGCCAGCCCAGGGAGGTTAGGGAGCGACACCGGGGAGCTGTTTTTT. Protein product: CASPGRLGSDTGELFF.

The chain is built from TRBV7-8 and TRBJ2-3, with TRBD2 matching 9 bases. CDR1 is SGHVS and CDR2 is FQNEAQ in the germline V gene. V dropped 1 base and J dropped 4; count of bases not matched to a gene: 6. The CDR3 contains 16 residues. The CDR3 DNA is TGTGCCAGCAGCTTAGTTCGCGGGGGGGCCGCAGATACGCAGTATTTT. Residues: CASSLVRGGAADTQYF.

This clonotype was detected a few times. CDR3 region: CASSLAYGRVVEPQHF. The CDR3 region has the DNA TGTGCCAGCAGCTTAGCGTATGGCAGGGTGGTGGAGCCCCAGCATTTT. The chain employs TRBV7-8 and TRBJ1-5, with D tentatively TRBD1 (5 bases). Looked up from germline, CDR1 is SGHVS and CDR2 is FQNEAQ. V shed 0 bases and J shed 8 bases, with 17 bases lying between them. This CDR3 has 16 amino acids. Using reference TRBV7-8 and TRBJ1-5 for the parts outside the CDR3, the full variable domain is GAGVSQSPRYKVAKRGQDVALRCDPISGHVSLFWYQQALGQGPEFLTYFQNEAQLDKSGLPSDRFFAERPEGSVSTLKIQRTQQEDSAVYLCASSLAYGRVVEPQHFGDGTRLSIL.

The CDR3 spells CASSPGTGYGYTF. The CDR3 nucleotides read TGCGCCAGCAGCCCCGGGACAGGGTATGGCTACACCTTC. The chain links TRBV5-1 to TRBJ1-2; 9 bases agree with TRBD1. V dropped 4 bases and J dropped 5; count of bases not matched to a gene: 3. CDR3 size: 13 residues. CDR1 is SGHRS, CDR2 YFSETQ, per germline. Full variable domain (missing parts from reference TRBV5-1 and TRBJ1-2): KAGVTQTPRYLIKTRGQQVTLSCSPISGHRSVSWYQQTPGQGLQFLFEYFSETQRNKGNFPGRFSGRQFSNSRSEMNVSTLELGDSALYLCASSPGTGYGYTFGSGTRLTVV.

This CDR3 is CASSGGEGRDYGYTF. The DNA of the CDR3 is TGTGCCAGCAGCGGGGGCGAGGGCAGGGACTATGGCTACACCTTC. V and J are TRBV5-6 and TRBJ1-2; TRBD1 might be the D (6 bases). This CDR3 spans 15 amino acids. Germline CDR1 SGHDT, CDR2 YYEEEE. Trimming left V 4 bases short and J 3 bases short, with 16 bases between.

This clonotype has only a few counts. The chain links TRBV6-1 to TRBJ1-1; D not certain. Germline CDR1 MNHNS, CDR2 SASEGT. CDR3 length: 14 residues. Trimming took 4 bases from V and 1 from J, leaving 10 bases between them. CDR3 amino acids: CASSVMGRNTEAFF. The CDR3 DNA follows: TGTGCCAGCAGTGTTATGGGGAGGAACACTGAAGCTTTCTTT.

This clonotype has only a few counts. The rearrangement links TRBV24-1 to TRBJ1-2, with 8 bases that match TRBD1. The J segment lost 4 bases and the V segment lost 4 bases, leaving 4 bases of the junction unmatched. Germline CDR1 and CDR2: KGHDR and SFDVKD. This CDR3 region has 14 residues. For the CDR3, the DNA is TGTGCCACCAGTGACCCAACAGGGGGCTATGGCTACACCTTC. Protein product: CATSDPTGGYGYTF.

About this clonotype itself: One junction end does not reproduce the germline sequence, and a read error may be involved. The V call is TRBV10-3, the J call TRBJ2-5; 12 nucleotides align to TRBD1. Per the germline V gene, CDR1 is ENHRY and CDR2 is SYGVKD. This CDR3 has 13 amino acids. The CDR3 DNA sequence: TGTGCCATCGGGACAGGGGGCGGGGAGACCCAGTATTTC. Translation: CAIGTGGGETQYF.

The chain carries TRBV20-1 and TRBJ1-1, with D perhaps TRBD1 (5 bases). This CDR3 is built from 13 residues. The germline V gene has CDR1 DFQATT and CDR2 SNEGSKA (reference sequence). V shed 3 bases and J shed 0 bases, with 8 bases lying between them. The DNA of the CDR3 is TGCAGTGCTAGGGCGACAGTGAACACTGAAGCTTTCTTT. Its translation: CSARATVNTEAFF.

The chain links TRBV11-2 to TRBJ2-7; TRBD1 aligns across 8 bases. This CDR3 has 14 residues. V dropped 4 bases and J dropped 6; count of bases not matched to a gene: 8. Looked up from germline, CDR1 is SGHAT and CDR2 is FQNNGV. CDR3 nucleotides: TGTGCCAGCAGCTCCCGGACAGGGTTGAGCGAGCAGTACTTC. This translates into CASSSRTGLSEQYF. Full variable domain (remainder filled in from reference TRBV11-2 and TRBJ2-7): EAGVAQSPRYKIIEKRQSVAFWCNPISGHATLYWYQQILGQGPKLLIQFQNNGVVDDSQLPKDRFSAERLKGVDSTLKIQPAKLEDSAVYLCASSSRTGLSEQYFGPGTRLTVT.

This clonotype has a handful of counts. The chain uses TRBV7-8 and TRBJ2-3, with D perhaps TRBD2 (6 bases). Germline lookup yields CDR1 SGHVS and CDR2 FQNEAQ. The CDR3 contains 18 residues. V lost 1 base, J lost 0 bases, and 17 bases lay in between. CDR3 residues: CASSLGGKVAASTDTQYF. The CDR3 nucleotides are TGTGCCAGCAGCTTAGGGGGGAAAGTAGCGGCTAGCACAGATACGCAGTATTTT.

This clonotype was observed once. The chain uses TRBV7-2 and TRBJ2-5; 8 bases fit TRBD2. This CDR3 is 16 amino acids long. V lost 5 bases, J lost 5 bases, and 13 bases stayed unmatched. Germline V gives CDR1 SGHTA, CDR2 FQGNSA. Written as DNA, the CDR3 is TGTGCCAGCAGCCCAGGACTAGCTATCATGGGGGAGACCCAGTACTTC. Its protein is CASSPGLAIMGETQYF.

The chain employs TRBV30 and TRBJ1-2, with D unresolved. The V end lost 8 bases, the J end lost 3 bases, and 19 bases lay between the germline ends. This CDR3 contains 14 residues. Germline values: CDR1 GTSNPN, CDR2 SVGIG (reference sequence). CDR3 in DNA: TGTGCCGGTTTTAAATGGGCAGGCGACTATGGCTACACCTTC. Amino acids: CAGFKWAGDYGYTF.

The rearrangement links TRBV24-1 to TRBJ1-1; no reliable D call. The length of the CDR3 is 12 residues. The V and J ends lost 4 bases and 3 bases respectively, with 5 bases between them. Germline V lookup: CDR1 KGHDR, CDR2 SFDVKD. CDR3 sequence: CATSEADTEAFF. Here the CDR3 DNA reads TGTGCCACCAGTGAGGCGGACACTGAAGCTTTCTTT.

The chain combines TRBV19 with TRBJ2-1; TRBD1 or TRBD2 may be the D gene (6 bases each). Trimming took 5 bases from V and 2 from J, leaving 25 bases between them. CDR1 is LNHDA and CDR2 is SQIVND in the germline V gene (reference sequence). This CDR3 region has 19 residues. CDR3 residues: CASSPPTGGYAFPYNEQFF. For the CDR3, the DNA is TGTGCCAGTAGTCCCCCGACCGGGGGCTATGCCTTTCCCTACAATGAGCAGTTCTTC.